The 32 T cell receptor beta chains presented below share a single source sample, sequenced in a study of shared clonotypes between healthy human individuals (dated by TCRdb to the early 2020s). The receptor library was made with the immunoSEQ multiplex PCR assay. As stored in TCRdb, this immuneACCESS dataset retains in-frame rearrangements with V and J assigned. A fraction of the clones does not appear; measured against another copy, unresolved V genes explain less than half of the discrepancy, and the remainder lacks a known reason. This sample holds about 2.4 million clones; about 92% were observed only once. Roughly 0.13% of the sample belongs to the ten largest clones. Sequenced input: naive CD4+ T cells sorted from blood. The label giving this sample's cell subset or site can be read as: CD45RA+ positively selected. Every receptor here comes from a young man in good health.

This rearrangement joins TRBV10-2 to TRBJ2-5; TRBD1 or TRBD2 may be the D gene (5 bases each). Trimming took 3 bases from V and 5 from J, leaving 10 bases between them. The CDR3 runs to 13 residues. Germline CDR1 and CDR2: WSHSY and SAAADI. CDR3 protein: CASSDKGRETQYF. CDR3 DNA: TGCGCCAGCAGTGATAAGGGACGGGAGACCCAGTACTTC.

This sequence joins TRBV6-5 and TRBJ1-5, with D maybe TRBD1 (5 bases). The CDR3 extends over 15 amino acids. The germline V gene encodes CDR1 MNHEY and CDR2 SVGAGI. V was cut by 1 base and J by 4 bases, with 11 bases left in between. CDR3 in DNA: TGTGCCAGCAGTTACTGCGGGGCCTCTAATCAGCCCCAGCATTTT. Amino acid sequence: CASSYCGASNQPQHF.

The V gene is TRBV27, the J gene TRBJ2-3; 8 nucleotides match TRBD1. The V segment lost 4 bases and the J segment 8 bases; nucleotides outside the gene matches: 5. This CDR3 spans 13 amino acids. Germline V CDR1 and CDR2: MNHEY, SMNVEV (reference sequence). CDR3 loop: CASSWDRRGTQYF. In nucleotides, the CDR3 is TGTGCCAGCAGTTGGGACAGGAGGGGTACGCAGTATTTT.

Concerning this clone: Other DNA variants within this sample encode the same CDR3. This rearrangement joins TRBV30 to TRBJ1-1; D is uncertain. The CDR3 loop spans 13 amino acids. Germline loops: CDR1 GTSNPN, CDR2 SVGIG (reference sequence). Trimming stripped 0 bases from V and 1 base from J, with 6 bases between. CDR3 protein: CAWSVLENTEAFF. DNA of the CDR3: TGTGCCTGGAGTGTACTTGAGAACACTGAAGCTTTCTTT. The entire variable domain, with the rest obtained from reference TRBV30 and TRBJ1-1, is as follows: SQTIHQWPATLVQPVGSPLSLECTVEGTSNPNLYWYRQAAGRGLQLLFYSVGIGQISSEVPQNLSASRPQDRQFILSSKKLLLSDSGFYLCAWSVLENTEAFFGQGTRLTVV.

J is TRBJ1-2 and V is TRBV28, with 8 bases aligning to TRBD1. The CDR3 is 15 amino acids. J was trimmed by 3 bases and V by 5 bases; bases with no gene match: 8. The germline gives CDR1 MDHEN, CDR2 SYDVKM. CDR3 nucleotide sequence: TGTGCCAGCAGTAGACTGGGACAGGCGGACTATGGCTACACCTTC. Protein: CASSRLGQADYGYTF.

CDR3 coding DNA: TGTGCCAGCACCACATACCCGCACGAGCAGTACTTC. Amino acids: CASTTYPHEQYF. This chain uses TRBV6-1 with TRBJ2-7, with no clear D. With 7 bases removed from V and 5 bases from J, the gap between germline ends came to 12 bases. This CDR3 region has 12 residues. Germline V gene sequence: CDR1 MNHNS, CDR2 SASEGT.

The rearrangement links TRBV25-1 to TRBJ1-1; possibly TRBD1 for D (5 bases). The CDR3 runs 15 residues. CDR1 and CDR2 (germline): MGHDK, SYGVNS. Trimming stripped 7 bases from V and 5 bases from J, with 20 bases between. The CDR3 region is CASTPPGGGGTEAFF. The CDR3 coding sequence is TGTGCCAGCACCCCACCGGGGGGGGGTGGGACTGAAGCTTTCTTT. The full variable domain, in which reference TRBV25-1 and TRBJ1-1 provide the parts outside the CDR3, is EADIYQTPRYLVIGTGKKITLECSQTMGHDKMYWYQQDPGMELHLIHYSYGVNSTEKGDLSSESTVSRIRTEHFPLTLESARPSHTSQYLCASTPPGGGGTEAFFGQGTRLTVV.

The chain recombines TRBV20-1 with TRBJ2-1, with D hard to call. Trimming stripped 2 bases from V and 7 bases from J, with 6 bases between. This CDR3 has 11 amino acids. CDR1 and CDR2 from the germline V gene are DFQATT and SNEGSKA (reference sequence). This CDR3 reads CSARPQNEQFF. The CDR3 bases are TGCAGTGCTAGACCTCAGAATGAGCAGTTCTTC.

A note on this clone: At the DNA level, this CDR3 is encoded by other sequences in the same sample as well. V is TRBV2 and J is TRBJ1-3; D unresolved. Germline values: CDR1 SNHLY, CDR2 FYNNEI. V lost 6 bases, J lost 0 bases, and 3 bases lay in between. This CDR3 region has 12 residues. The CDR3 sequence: CASRTSGNTIYF. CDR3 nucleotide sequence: TGTGCCAGCAGGACCTCTGGAAACACCATATATTTT. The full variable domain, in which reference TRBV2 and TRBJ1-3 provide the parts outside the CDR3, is EPEVTQTPSHQVTQMGQEVILRCVPISNHLYFYWYRQILGQKVEFLVSFYNNEISEKSEIFDDQFSVERPDGSNFTLKIRSTKLEDSAMYFCASRTSGNTIYFGEGSWLTVV.

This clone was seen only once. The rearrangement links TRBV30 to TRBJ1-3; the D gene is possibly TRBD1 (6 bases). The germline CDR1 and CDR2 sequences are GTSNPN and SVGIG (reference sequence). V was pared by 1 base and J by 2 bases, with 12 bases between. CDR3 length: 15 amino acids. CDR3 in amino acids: CAWSARGATGNTIYF. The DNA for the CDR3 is TGTGCCTGGAGTGCACGGGGGGCAACTGGAAACACCATATATTTT.

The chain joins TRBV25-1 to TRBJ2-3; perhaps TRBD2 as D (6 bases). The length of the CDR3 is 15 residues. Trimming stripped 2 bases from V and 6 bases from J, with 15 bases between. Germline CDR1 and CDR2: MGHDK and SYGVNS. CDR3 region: CASSEDGTAVDTQYF. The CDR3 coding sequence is TGTGCCAGCAGTGAAGACGGGACTGCGGTGGATACGCAGTATTTT.

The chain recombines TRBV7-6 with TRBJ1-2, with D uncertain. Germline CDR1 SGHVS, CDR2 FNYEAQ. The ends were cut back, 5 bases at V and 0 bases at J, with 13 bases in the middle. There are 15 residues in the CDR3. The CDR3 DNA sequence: TGTGCCAGCAGCCGCTCCTCGGAAACTAACTATGGCTACACCTTC. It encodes CASSRSSETNYGYTF.

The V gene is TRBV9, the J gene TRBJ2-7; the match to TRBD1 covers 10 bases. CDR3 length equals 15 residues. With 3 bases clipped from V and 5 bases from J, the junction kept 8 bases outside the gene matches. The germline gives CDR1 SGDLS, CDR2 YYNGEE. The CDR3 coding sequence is TGTGCCAGCAGCGAGGGGACAGGGGCAGGGCACGAGCAGTACTTC. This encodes CASSEGTGAGHEQYF.

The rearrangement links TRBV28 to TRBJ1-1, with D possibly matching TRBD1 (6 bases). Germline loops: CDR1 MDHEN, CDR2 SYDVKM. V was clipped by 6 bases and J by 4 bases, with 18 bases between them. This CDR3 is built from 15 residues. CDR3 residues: CASSLPGLTGTEAFF. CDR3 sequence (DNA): TGTGCCAGCAGCCTACCGGGACTGACAGGCACTGAAGCTTTCTTT. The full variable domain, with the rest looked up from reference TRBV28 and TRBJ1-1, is DVKVTQSSRYLVKRTGEKVFLECVQDMDHENMFWYRQDPGLGLRLIYFSYDVKMKEKGDIPEGYSVSREKKERFSLILESASTNQTSMYLCASSLPGLTGTEAFFGQGTRLTVV.

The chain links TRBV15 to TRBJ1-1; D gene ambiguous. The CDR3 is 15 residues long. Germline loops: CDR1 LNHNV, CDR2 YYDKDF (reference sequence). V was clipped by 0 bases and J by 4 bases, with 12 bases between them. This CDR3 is CATSRDLQPRTEAFF. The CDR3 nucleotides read TGTGCCACCAGCAGAGATTTACAACCACGCACTGAAGCTTTCTTT.

As DNA, the CDR3 is TGTGCCAGTAGTCTTAGTAGCGGGGGGGCCCGGAGTAGAGATACGCAGTATTTT. It encodes CASSLSSGGARSRDTQYF. V is TRBV19 and J is TRBJ2-3; 11 nucleotides match TRBD2. CDR3 length: 18 residues. The trim removed 5 bases at V and 5 bases at J, leaving 15 bases unmatched. From germline, CDR1 is LNHDA and CDR2 SQIVND (reference sequence).

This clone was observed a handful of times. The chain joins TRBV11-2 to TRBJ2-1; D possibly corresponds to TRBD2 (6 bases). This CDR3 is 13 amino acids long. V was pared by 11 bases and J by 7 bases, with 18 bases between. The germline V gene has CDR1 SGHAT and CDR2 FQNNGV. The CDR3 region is CASRRGPYNEQFF. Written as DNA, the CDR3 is TGTGCCTCTCGGAGGGGTCCTTATAATGAGCAGTTCTTC.

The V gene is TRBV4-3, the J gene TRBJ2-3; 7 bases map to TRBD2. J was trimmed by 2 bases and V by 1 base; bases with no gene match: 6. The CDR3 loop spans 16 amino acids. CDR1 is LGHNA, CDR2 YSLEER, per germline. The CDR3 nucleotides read TGCGCCAGCAGCCAAGCAGTCCTAGCGGCCACAGATACGCAGTATTTT. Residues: CASSQAVLAATDTQYF.

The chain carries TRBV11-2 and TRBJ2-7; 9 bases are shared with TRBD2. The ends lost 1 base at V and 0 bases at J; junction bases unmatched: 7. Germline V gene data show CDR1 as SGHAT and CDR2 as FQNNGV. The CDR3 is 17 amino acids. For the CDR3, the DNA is TGTGCCAGCAGCTTAGGTAAGACTAGCGGAGTCTCCTACGAGCAGTACTTC. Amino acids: CASSLGKTSGVSYEQYF.

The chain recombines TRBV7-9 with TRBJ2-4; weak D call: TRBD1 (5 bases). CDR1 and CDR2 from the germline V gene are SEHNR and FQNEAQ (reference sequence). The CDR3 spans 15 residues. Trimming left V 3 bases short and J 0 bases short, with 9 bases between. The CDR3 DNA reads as TGTGCCAGCAGCTTTTTAGGGGAAGCCAAAAACATTCAGTACTTC. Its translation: CASSFLGEAKNIQYF.

DNA for the CDR3: TGCAGTGCTCTTAAGACAGATACGCAGTATTTT. Its protein is CSALKTDTQYF. V usage is TRBV20-1 and J usage is TRBJ2-3; the D is unclear. V was shortened by 5 bases and J by 3 bases, with 6 bases between the two germline ends. The V gene's germline CDR1 is DFQATT and CDR2 SNEGSKA (reference sequence). The CDR3 totals 11 residues.

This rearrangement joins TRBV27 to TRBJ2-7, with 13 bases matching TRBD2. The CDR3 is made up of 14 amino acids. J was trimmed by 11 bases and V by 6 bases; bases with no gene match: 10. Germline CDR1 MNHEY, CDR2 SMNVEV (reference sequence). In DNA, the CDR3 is TGTGCCAGCAGCCGACTAGCGGGGGGCCAGGAAAAGTACTTC. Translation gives CASSRLAGGQEKYF.

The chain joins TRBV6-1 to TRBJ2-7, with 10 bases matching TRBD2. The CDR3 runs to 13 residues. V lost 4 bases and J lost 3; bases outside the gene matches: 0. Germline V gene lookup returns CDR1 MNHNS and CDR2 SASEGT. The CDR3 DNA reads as TGTGCCAGCAGTGCTAGCGGGGGCTACGAGCAGTACTTC. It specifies CASSASGGYEQYF.

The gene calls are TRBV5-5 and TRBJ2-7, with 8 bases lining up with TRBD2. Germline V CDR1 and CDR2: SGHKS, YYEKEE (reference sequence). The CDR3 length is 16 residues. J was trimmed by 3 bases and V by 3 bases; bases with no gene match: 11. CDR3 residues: CASSWGLPGLGYEQYF. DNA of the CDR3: TGTGCCAGCAGCTGGGGGCTACCGGGACTAGGCTACGAGCAGTACTTC.

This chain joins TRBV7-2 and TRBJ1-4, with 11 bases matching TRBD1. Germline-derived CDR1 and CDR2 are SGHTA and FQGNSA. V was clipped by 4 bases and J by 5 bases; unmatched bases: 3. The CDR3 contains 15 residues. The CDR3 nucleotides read TGTGCCAGCAGCTCGGACAGGGGGCGGAATGAAAAACTGTTTTTT. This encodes CASSSDRGRNEKLFF.

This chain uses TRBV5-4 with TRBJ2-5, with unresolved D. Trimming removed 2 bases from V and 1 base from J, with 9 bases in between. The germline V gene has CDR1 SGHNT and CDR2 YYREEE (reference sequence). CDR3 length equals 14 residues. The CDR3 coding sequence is TGTGCCAGCAGCTTAAAGGCCACCCAAGAGACCCAGTACTTC. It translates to CASSLKATQETQYF. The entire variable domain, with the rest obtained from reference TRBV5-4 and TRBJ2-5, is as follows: ETGVTQSPTHLIKTRGQQVTLRCSSQSGHNTVSWYQQALGQGPQFIFQYYREEENGRGNFPPRFSGLQFPNYSSELNVNALELDDSALYLCASSLKATQETQYFGPGTRLLVL.

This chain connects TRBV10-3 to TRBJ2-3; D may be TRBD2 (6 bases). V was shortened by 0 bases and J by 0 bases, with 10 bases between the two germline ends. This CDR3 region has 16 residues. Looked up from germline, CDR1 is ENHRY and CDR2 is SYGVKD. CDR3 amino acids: CAISESAGMSTDTQYF. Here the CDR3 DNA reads TGTGCCATCAGTGAGTCGGCGGGGATGAGCACAGATACGCAGTATTTT.

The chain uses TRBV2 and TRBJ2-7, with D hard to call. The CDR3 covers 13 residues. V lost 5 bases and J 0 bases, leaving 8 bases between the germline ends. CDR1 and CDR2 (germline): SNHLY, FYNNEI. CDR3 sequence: CASSLNYSYEQYF. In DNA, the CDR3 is TGTGCCAGCAGTTTAAACTACTCCTACGAGCAGTACTTC. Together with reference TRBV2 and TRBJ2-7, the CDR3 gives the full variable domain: EPEVTQTPSHQVTQMGQEVILRCVPISNHLYFYWYRQILGQKVEFLVSFYNNEISEKSEIFDDQFSVERPDGSNFTLKIRSTKLEDSAMYFCASSLNYSYEQYFGPGTRLTVT.

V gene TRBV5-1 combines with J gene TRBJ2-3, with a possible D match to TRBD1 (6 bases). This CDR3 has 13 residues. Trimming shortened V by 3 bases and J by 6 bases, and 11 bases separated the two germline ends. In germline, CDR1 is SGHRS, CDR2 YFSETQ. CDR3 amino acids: CASSSGGYDTQYF. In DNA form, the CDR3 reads TGCGCCAGCAGCTCTGGGGGCTACGATACGCAGTATTTT.

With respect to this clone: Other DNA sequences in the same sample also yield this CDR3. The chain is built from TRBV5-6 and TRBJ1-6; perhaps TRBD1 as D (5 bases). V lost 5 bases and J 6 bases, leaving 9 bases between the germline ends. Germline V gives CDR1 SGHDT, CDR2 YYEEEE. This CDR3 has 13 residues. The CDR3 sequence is CASSLQGNSPLHF. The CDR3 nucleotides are TGTGCCAGCAGTCTTCAGGGTAATTCACCCCTCCACTTT. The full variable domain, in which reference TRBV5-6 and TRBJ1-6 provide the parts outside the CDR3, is DAGVTQSPTHLIKTRGQQVTLRCSPKSGHDTVSWYQQALGQGPQFIFQYYEEEERQRGNFPDRFSGHQFPNYSSELNVNALLLGDSALYLCASSLQGNSPLHFGNGTRLTVT.

CDR3 nucleotides: TGCGCCAGCAGCCAAGTTTTGGGGGAGACCCAGTACTTC. Its protein product is CASSQVLGETQYF. The chain uses TRBV4-3 and TRBJ2-5; D gene ambiguous. This CDR3 is 13 amino acids long. Trimming cost V 1 base and J 5 bases, with 8 bases left between them. Germline V gene lookup returns CDR1 LGHNA and CDR2 YSLEER.

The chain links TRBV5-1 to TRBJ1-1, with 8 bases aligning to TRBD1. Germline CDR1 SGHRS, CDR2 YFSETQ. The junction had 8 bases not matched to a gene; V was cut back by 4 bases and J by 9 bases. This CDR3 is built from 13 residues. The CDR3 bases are TGCGCCAGCAGCAATACAGGGGGTGGGAAAGCTTTCTTT. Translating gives CASSNTGGGKAFF.